This TCR beta chain was profiled in a study of T cell repertoires in cytomegalovirus infection (dated by TCRdb to between 2018 and 2021). Regarding the research as a whole: Donor HLA type was relevant to the analysis, because carriage of CMV infection together with the matching HLA type was indicated by public TCR beta signatures. Here is what the overall study found, with its caveats: The ex vivo response was dominated by HLA-C-restricted CMV-specific TCR beta clonotypes, which also provided the single most frequent clonotype in two of eight donors. Cumulative frequency of public TCR beta family members discriminated carriers of CMV infection plus the relevant HLA type in this cohort and an independent roughly 320-donor cohort.

The listed sequencing device is Illumina HiSeq 1500. TCRdb trimmed the raw reads at Q25, called clones with MiXCR and kept productive beta chains. CDR3 protein sequences are deduplicated, and each keeps its most common genes and DNA. This sample is represented by about 530,000 distinct CDR3 sequences; more than 20% of them were singletons. Together, the top ten hold around 13% of the sample. V is pruned by 7 bases and J by 6 bases, leaving 10 bases of the junction without a gene match. The CDR3, from cysteine to phenylalanine, totals 15 residues. CDR3 DNA is the only sequence kept; it has 45 bases, read in frame from the first base. Looking up the germline V gene yields CDR1 SGHNT and CDR2 YENEEA. Remarks on this clonotype: No cognate antigen has been identified for it. Base qualities are not recorded, but no much larger clone differs from it by a single base.

The sequenced sample consisted of PBMCs. The sequence joins TRBV11-3 to TRBJ2-1; TRBD2 matches 9 bases in the middle. The sequence derives from a human donor in good health (CMV status not recorded). Some clones in this sample may be carry-over from other donors' samples. The CDR3 has the sequence CASTLGVAGVNEQFF. The nucleotide sequence is TGTGCCAGCACCCTGGGAGTAGCGGGAGTCAATGAGCAGTTCTTC.